One sample yielded the 14 T cell receptor beta chains listed below, sequenced in a study of identical twins. In TCRdb, the 5' RACE reads were re-called with MiXCR into one record per CDR3 protein. Among 300,000 or so distinct CDR3 sequences listed, roughly 8.6% were seen once. These data were also reused for a study on yellow fever vaccine responses in identical twins.

The specimen sequenced was CD8+ T cells sorted from blood. Receptors originate from a woman younger than 30 in good health.

This clonotype came up many times. The chain is built from TRBV9 and TRBJ2-7; D ambiguous. Trimming shortened V by 0 bases and J by 2 bases, and 9 bases separated the two germline ends. CDR3 length: 14 residues. Germline V gene sequence: CDR1 SGDLS, CDR2 YYNGEE. The CDR3 DNA sequence: TGTGCCAGCAGCGTAGGCCCAGGAGCCTACGAGCAGTACTTC. Residues: CASSVGPGAYEQYF. Looking up the rest from reference TRBV9 and TRBJ2-7 gives the full variable domain: DSGVTQTPKHLITATGQRVTLRCSPRSGDLSVYWYQQSLDQGLQFLIQYYNGEERAKGNILERFSAQQFPDLHSELNLSSLELGDSALYFCASSVGPGAYEQYFGPGTRLTVT.

The chain couples TRBV7-6 to TRBJ2-7; 8 bases match TRBD1. The trim removed 7 bases at V and 6 bases at J, leaving 8 bases unmatched. The germline gives CDR1 SGHVS, CDR2 FNYEAQ. The CDR3 spans 13 residues. CDR3 residues: CASTSSGTGEQYF. For the CDR3, the DNA is TGTGCCAGCACCTCCTCGGGGACAGGCGAGCAGTACTTC.

The chain links TRBV18 to TRBJ2-7; 7 bases agree with TRBD1. V gave up 6 bases and J gave up 2 bases; unmatched junction bases: 7. The CDR3 is 14 amino acids. Per germline, CDR1 KGHSH and CDR2 LQKENI. CDR3 sequence: CASSPQGETYEQYF. CDR3 nucleotides: TGTGCCAGCTCCCCGCAGGGGGAGACCTACGAGCAGTACTTC. The full variable domain, completed using reference TRBV18 and TRBJ2-7, is NAGVMQNPRHLVRRRGQEARLRCSPMKGHSHVYWYRQLPEEGLKFMVYLQKENIIDESGMPKERFSAEFPKEGPSILRIQQVVRGDSAAYFCASSPQGETYEQYFGPGTRLTVT.

This clonotype was seen at least ten times. V is TRBV10-3 and J is TRBJ2-7; tentatively, D is TRBD1 or TRBD2 (5 bases each). Per the germline V gene, CDR1 is ENHRY and CDR2 is SYGVKD. This CDR3 has 14 amino acids. V was clipped by 6 bases and J by 7 bases, with 19 bases between them. CDR3 nucleotides: TGTGCCATCAGCGAGGGGCTGACAGAGGGGGAGCAGTACTTC. As protein: CAISEGLTEGEQYF.

This clonotype has more than one count but fewer than ten. The rearrangement links TRBV7-9 to TRBJ2-5, with D possibly being TRBD1 or TRBD2 (5 bases each). CDR1 and CDR2 (germline): SEHNR, FQNEAQ (reference sequence). Deletions cut 4 bases from V and 1 base from J, with 10 bases between. The CDR3 contains 14 residues. CDR3 in amino acids: CASSSGGTQETQYF. The CDR3 DNA reads as TGTGCCAGCAGCTCAGGTGGGACCCAAGAGACCCAGTACTTC.

The rearrangement joins TRBV21-1 to TRBJ2-1; the table assigns TRBD1, which was not confirmed against the DNA. TRBV21-1 counts as a pseudogene. The CDR3 has 18 residues. CDR3 DNA: TGTGCCAGCAGCAAATTGAGGTGGGGGAAGAGGACACACAATGAGCAGTTCTTC. Protein: CASSKLRWGKRTHNEQFF.

V is TRBV6-1 and J is TRBJ2-3; 10 nucleotides match TRBD2. This CDR3 contains 15 residues. The V gene end was trimmed by 3 bases and the J gene end by 4 bases; junction bases not matched to a gene: 4. The V gene's germline CDR1 is MNHNS and CDR2 SASEGT. The CDR3 bases are TGTGCCAGCAGTGACCCTAGCGGGGGTCCAGATACGCAGTATTTT. Amino acids: CASSDPSGGPDTQYF.

About this clonotype itself: A much larger clone sits a single nucleotide away, making a read error possible. The chain employs TRBV7-9 and TRBJ1-4; D is perhaps TRBD1 (6 bases). V lost 4 bases, J lost 7 bases, and 22 bases lay in between. The germline CDR1 and CDR2 sequences are SEHNR and FQNEAQ (reference sequence). There are 17 residues in the CDR3. CDR3 DNA sequence: TGTGCCAGCAGCTCATACCGGGACACTGCCCTGGGTGAAAAACTGTTTTTT. Its translation: CASSSYRDTALGEKLFF.

At least ten counts were recorded for this clonotype. The chain couples TRBV10-2 to TRBJ1-2; a weak D match, TRBD1 (5 bases). Per germline, CDR1 WSHSY and CDR2 SAAADI. V gave up 8 bases and J gave up 5 bases, with 24 bases separating them. This CDR3 is 16 amino acids long. CDR3 sequence reads: CASRPGTPLRWYGYTF. The CDR3, as DNA: TGCGCCAGCCGTCCCGGGACCCCGTTGAGGTGGTATGGCTACACCTTC.

This clonotype came up a few times. The J gene is TRBJ1-4, the V gene TRBV20-1, with 7 bases matching TRBD1. CDR1 is DFQATT, CDR2 SNEGSKA, per germline (reference sequence). The V gene end was trimmed by 3 bases and the J gene end by 7 bases; junction bases not matched to a gene: 17. The CDR3 is made up of 17 amino acids. The CDR3 loop is CSARPGTVTNRGEKLFF. The CDR3 region has the DNA TGCAGTGCTAGGCCCGGGACAGTTACTAATCGAGGTGAAAAACTGTTTTTT.

The chain is built from TRBV5-1 and TRBJ2-7; D is perhaps TRBD2 (6 bases). The germline V gene has CDR1 SGHRS and CDR2 YFSETQ. This CDR3 has 15 residues. V gave up 3 bases and J gave up 4 bases, with 17 bases separating them. CDR3 sequence (DNA): TGCGCCAGCAGCTCGCTACCAGGGCGGGGTTACGAGCAGTACTTC. Its translation: CASSSLPGRGYEQYF.

This clonotype was recorded at least ten times. The chain carries TRBV29-1 and TRBJ2-2, with D possibly matching TRBD1 (5 bases). Germline V gives CDR1 SQVTM, CDR2 ANQGSEA. V lost 2 bases to trimming and J lost 4 bases, with 14 bases between them. The CDR3 spans 15 residues. The CDR3 here is CSVEFRGLSTGELFF. For the CDR3, the DNA is TGCAGCGTTGAATTTAGGGGCTTATCCACCGGGGAGCTGTTTTTT.

In nucleotides, the CDR3 is TGTGCCAGCAGTCCCCTTACAGGGGGACGAATGACAGATACGCAGTATTTT. It encodes CASSPLTGGRMTDTQYF. This chain connects TRBV27 to TRBJ2-3; TRBD1 matches 8 bases. The CDR3 extends over 17 amino acids. The germline V gene encodes CDR1 MNHEY and CDR2 SMNVEV (reference sequence). V shed 5 bases and J 3 bases; nucleotides not matched to a gene: 13.

This clonotype was found many times. The rearrangement joins TRBV4-1 to TRBJ2-7, with 11 bases lining up with TRBD1. Germline V gene lookup returns CDR1 MGHRA and CDR2 YSYEKL. The CDR3 covers 15 residues. The ends lost 1 base at V and 2 bases at J; junction bases unmatched: 1. CDR3 region: CASSQGTGGPYEQYF. CDR3 nucleotide sequence: TGCGCCAGCAGCCAAGGGACAGGGGGCCCCTACGAGCAGTACTTC.